Shown below are 5 T cell receptor beta chains from a single sample sequenced in a study of T cells in Graves' hyperthyroidism and ophthalmopathy. The CDR3 regions of TCR beta were amplified from RNA transcripts. The HTBI primer set drove a first-round RT-PCR of the TCR CDR3. TCRdb reprocessed the multiplex PCR reads via MiXCR and lists one record per CDR3 protein. The sample records around 600,000 distinct CDR3 sequences, about 15% being singletons. Sequencing input: blood. These receptor sequences come from a woman aged 45-59 years with Graves' ophthalmopathy.

The chain recombines TRBV9 with TRBJ2-1, with D possibly being TRBD2 (6 bases). This CDR3 region has 15 residues. V was trimmed by 0 bases and J by 10 bases, leaving 17 bases between them. Germline values: CDR1 SGDLS, CDR2 YYNGEE. Here the CDR3 reads CASSVGRERAGEQFF. The CDR3 coding sequence is TGTGCCAGCAGCGTAGGGAGGGAGAGGGCTGGGGAGCAGTTCTTC.

This clonotype was seen ten or more times. This chain links TRBV29-1 with TRBJ2-1; 11 bases are a match to TRBD2. This CDR3 region has 14 residues. Germline V gives CDR1 SQVTM, CDR2 ANQGSEA. With 7 bases clipped from V and 1 base from J, the junction kept 3 bases outside the gene matches. The chain's CDR3 is CSALAGGSYNEQFF. The CDR3 DNA reads as TGCAGCGCCCTAGCGGGAGGATCCTACAATGAGCAGTTCTTC.

This sequence joins TRBV20-1 and TRBJ1-3; maybe TRBD1 (5 bases). V dropped 1 base and J dropped 4 bases, with 11 bases sitting between them. Germline V gene lookup returns CDR1 DFQATT and CDR2 SNEGSKA (reference sequence). This CDR3 has 14 residues. CDR3 sequence (DNA): TGCAGTGCTAGAGCCCCGGGGCCAGGAAACACCATATATTTT. This encodes CSARAPGPGNTIYF.

There are many counts of this clonotype. The rearrangement links TRBV2 to TRBJ2-1, with a possible D match to TRBD2 (6 bases). This CDR3 comprises 16 residues. CDR1 is SNHLY and CDR2 is FYNNEI in the germline V gene. V shed 9 bases and J shed 3 bases, with 21 bases lying between them. CDR3 protein: CASGGKVGTYYNEQFF. CDR3 in DNA: TGTGCCAGTGGGGGGAAAGTCGGGACTTACTACAATGAGCAGTTCTTC.

This clonotype was detected many times. The chain uses TRBV7-8 and TRBJ2-1, with 7 bases fitting TRBD1. Germline V lookup: CDR1 SGHVS, CDR2 FQNEAQ. V was pared by 6 bases and J by 4 bases, with 3 bases of the junction left unmatched. The CDR3 loop spans 13 amino acids. The DNA of the CDR3 is TGTGCCAGCAGAGGGGGCCAGTACAATGAGCAGTTCTTC. Amino acid sequence: CASRGGQYNEQFF.